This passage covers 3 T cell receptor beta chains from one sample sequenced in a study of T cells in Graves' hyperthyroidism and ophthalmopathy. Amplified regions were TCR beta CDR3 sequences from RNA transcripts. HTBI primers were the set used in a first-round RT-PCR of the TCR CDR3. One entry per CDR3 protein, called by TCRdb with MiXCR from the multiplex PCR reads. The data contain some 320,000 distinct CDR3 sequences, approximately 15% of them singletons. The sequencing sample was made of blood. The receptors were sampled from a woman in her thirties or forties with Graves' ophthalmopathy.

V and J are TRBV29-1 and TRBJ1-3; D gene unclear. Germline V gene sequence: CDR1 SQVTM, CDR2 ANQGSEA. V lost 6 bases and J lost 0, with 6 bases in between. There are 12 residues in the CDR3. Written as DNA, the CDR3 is TGCAGCGTGCGCCGCTCTGGAAACACCATATATTTT. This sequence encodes CSVRRSGNTIYF.

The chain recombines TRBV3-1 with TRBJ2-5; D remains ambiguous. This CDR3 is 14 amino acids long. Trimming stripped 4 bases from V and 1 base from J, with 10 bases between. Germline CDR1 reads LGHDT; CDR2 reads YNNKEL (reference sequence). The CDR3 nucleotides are TGTGCCAGCAGCCCCACAAGGACCCAAGAGACCCAGTACTTC. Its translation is CASSPTRTQETQYF.

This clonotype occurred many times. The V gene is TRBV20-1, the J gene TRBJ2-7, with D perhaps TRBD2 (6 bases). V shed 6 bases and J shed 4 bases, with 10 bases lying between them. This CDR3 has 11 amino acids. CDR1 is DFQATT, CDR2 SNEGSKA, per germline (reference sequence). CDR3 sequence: CSAGGEYEQYF. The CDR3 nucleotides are TGCAGTGCCGGAGGGGAGTACGAGCAGTACTTC.